These 25 T cell receptor beta chains were all obtained from the same sample, sequenced in a study of control samples from healthy donors and cancer patients. The table came from immunoSEQ multiplex PCR; TCRdb's copy has only in-frame clones and leaves some out. The top ten clones hold about 19% of a sample with fewer than 110,000 clones, around 89% of them seen once. The sample comprised PBMCs. These receptors originate from a man between 60 and 75 years old with lung cancer.

The chain uses TRBV7-9 and TRBJ1-2, with D perhaps TRBD1 (5 bases). V was cut by 5 bases and J by 4 bases, with 17 bases left in between. This CDR3 is built from 15 residues. Per germline, CDR1 SEHNR and CDR2 FQNEAQ (reference sequence). The CDR3 DNA is TGTGCCAGCAGCCGGGTGGGGGATCGGGTCTATGGCTACACCTTC. The encoded protein is CASSRVGDRVYGYTF.

V gene TRBV5-1 combines with J gene TRBJ2-3, with D possibly matching TRBD1 (6 bases). Trimming left V 0 bases short and J 2 bases short, with 16 bases between. Germline CDR1 reads SGHRS; CDR2 reads YFSETQ. The length of the CDR3 is 17 residues. The CDR3 bases are TGCGCCAGCAGCTTGGTATCAGGGGCAGTATCCACAGATACGCAGTATTTT. The encoded protein is CASSLVSGAVSTDTQYF. Combining the CDR3 with reference TRBV5-1 and TRBJ2-3 gives the whole variable domain KAGVTQTPRYLIKTRGQQVTLSCSPISGHRSVSWYQQTPGQGLQFLFEYFSETQRNKGNFPGRFSGRQFSNSRSEMNVSTLELGDSALYLCASSLVSGAVSTDTQYFGPGTRLTVL.

This clone was counted between two and nine times. This rearrangement joins TRBV19 to TRBJ2-2; a possible D gene is TRBD1 (5 bases). The CDR3 length is 15 residues. The germline V and J ends were trimmed by 1 base and 2 bases, with 8 bases remaining between them. Germline CDR1 is LNHDA and CDR2 is SQIVND (reference sequence). CDR3 nucleotides: TGTGCCAGTAGTATAGGGGGCTACAACACCGGGGAGCTGTTTTTT. It is translated as CASSIGGYNTGELFF. The whole variable domain, remainder taken from reference TRBV19 and TRBJ2-2, is DGGITQSPKYLFRKEGQNVTLSCEQNLNHDAMYWYRQDPGQGLRLIYYSQIVNDFQKGDIAEGYSVSREKKESFPLTVTSAQKNPTAFYLCASSIGGYNTGELFFGEGSRLTVL.

The J gene is TRBJ2-1, the V gene TRBV11-1; a weak D match, TRBD2 (5 bases). V lost 10 bases to trimming and J lost 0 bases, with 10 bases between them. Germline CDR1 reads SGHAT; CDR2 reads FQDESV (reference sequence). This CDR3 is 13 amino acids long. The chain's CDR3 is CATRGSSYNEQFF. CDR3 in DNA: TGTGCCACCAGAGGGAGCTCCTACAATGAGCAGTTCTTC.

The chain is built from TRBV19 and TRBJ1-5; D gene ambiguous. The germline gives CDR1 LNHDA, CDR2 SQIVND (reference sequence). Trimming took 0 bases from V and 6 from J, leaving 3 bases between them. This CDR3 spans 12 amino acids. CDR3 loop: CASSIEGQPQHF. Written as DNA, the CDR3 is TGTGCCAGTAGTATAGAAGGTCAGCCCCAGCATTTT.

In its sample, this clone was seen once. This chain links TRBV13 with TRBJ1-6, with D possibly being TRBD1 (5 bases). This CDR3 region has 14 residues. V was clipped by 0 bases and J by 9 bases, with 9 bases between them. The V gene's germline CDR1 is PRHDT and CDR2 FYEKMQ (reference sequence). CDR3: CASSLGDRGSPLHF. The DNA of the CDR3 is TGTGCCAGCAGCTTAGGGGATAGGGGTTCACCCCTCCACTTT.

The J gene is TRBJ1-2, the V gene TRBV27, with 11 positions matching TRBD1. The CDR3 is made up of 18 amino acids. CDR1 and CDR2 from the germline V gene are MNHEY and SMNVEV (reference sequence). J gave up 6 bases and V 2 bases, and 14 bases lay outside the gene matches. The CDR3 region is CASSLQGLRTGGKDGYTF. CDR3 nucleotide sequence: TGTGCCAGCAGTTTACAGGGGCTCCGGACAGGGGGCAAAGATGGCTACACCTTC.

This clone was counted a single time. The gene calls are TRBV6-1 and TRBJ1-5, with D hard to call. Between the trimmed V and J ends, which lost 4 bases and 4 bases, there was a span of 23 bases. The CDR3 runs to 18 residues. Germline CDR1 MNHNS, CDR2 SASEGT. For the CDR3, the DNA is TGTGCCAGCAGTGCGAGGCCAAGGACGGGAGTGGTAAATCAGCCCCAGCATTTT. Amino acid sequence: CASSARPRTGVVNQPQHF.

The chain combines TRBV6-4 with TRBJ2-1; 9 nucleotides agree with TRBD1. CDR3 size: 15 residues. The ends lost 6 bases at V and 6 bases at J; junction bases unmatched: 9. Looked up from germline, CDR1 is MRHNA and CDR2 is SNTAGT. Here the CDR3 reads CASSKDRGSSNEQFF. CDR3 nucleotides: TGTGCCAGCAGCAAAGACAGGGGGAGTTCCAATGAGCAGTTCTTC.

In this sample, this clone turned up once. The chain is built from TRBV9 and TRBJ2-7, with a weak D call TRBD2 (6 bases). V lost 0 bases and J lost 0, with 13 bases in between. The CDR3 length is 16 residues. CDR1 SGDLS and CDR2 YYNGEE come from the germline V gene. In DNA, the CDR3 is TGTGCCAGCAGCGTAGGAGTGGGGGGTAACTCCTACGAGCAGTACTTC. As protein: CASSVGVGGNSYEQYF.

V gene TRBV29-1 combines with J gene TRBJ2-7; D is possibly TRBD1 (6 bases). CDR1 is SQVTM, CDR2 ANQGSEA, per germline. Trimming left V 5 bases short and J 0 bases short, with 11 bases between. This CDR3 region has 13 residues. Here the CDR3 reads CSVPGVSSYEQYF. CDR3 bases: TGCAGCGTTCCAGGGGTAAGCTCCTACGAGCAGTACTTC.

This chain connects TRBV7-2 to TRBJ2-1; D is perhaps TRBD1 or TRBD2 (5 bases each). Trimming removed 4 bases at V and 10 bases at J, with 14 bases between. Per germline, CDR1 SGHTA and CDR2 FQGNSA. The length of the CDR3 is 13 residues. The CDR3 here is CASSSPGRREQFF. DNA of the CDR3: TGTGCCAGCAGCTCACCGGGACGTAGGGAGCAGTTCTTC.

The chain uses TRBV5-4 and TRBJ1-4; 10 bases align to TRBD1. CDR1 is SGHNT and CDR2 is YYREEE in the germline V gene (reference sequence). This CDR3 has 16 amino acids. V trimming: 3 bases; J trimming: 6 bases; junction bases outside the gene matches: 8. The CDR3 nucleotides read TGTGCCAGCAGCTCGGGGCCGGGACAGGGGCATGAAAAACTGTTTTTT. Translating gives CASSSGPGQGHEKLFF.

A remark on this clone: The sample holds other DNA sequences that translate to the same CDR3. V is TRBV5-1 and J is TRBJ2-7, with D possibly matching TRBD2 (5 bases). This CDR3 region has 15 residues. Germline-derived CDR1 and CDR2 are SGHRS and YFSETQ. Trimming stripped 4 bases from V and 1 base from J, with 15 bases between. CDR3 protein: CASSPGTGSSYEQYF. The CDR3 DNA reads as TGCGCCAGCAGCCCGGGAACCGGGTCTTCCTACGAGCAGTACTTC. The whole variable domain, filled in from reference TRBV5-1 and TRBJ2-7, reads KAGVTQTPRYLIKTRGQQVTLSCSPISGHRSVSWYQQTPGQGLQFLFEYFSETQRNKGNFPGRFSGRQFSNSRSEMNVSTLELGDSALYLCASSPGTGSSYEQYFGPGTRLTVT.

The V gene is TRBV29-1, the J gene TRBJ2-2, with 7 bases aligning to TRBD1. CDR3 size: 15 residues. Germline V lookup: CDR1 SQVTM, CDR2 ANQGSEA. With 6 bases clipped from V and 5 bases from J, the junction kept 12 bases outside the gene matches. CDR3: CSVIVRQGKTGELFF. The DNA for the CDR3 is TGCAGCGTCATTGTGCGACAGGGAAAGACCGGGGAGCTGTTTTTT.

V gene TRBV10-3 combines with J gene TRBJ2-1; TRBD1 agrees at 12 bases. J lost 5 bases, V lost 3 bases, and 8 bases had no gene match. The V gene's germline CDR1 is ENHRY and CDR2 SYGVKD. This CDR3 has 17 residues. CDR3 sequence (DNA): TGTGCCATCAGTGACTCCGTGGGACAGGGGGCACACAATGAGCAGTTCTTC. Protein: CAISDSVGQGAHNEQFF.

The chain recombines TRBV18 with TRBJ1-3; D gene ambiguous. CDR1 and CDR2 (germline): KGHSH, LQKENI. V was cut by 5 bases and J by 3 bases, with 17 bases left in between. The CDR3 consists of 16 residues. CDR3 in amino acids: CASSASLPELGNTIYF. The CDR3 coding sequence is TGTGCCAGCTCAGCATCTCTTCCCGAGCTTGGAAACACCATATATTTT.

The chain carries TRBV29-1 and TRBJ2-1; D remains ambiguous. This CDR3 is built from 14 residues. V was trimmed by 2 bases and J by 6 bases, leaving 14 bases between them. CDR1 is SQVTM, CDR2 ANQGSEA, per germline. CDR3 in DNA: TGCAGCGTTGAAAGAACCGCTGTGGGCAATGAGCAGTTCTTC. It is translated as CSVERTAVGNEQFF.

The chain employs TRBV7-2 and TRBJ2-5; weak D call: TRBD1 (6 bases). This CDR3 contains 14 residues. Trimming left V 2 bases short and J 5 bases short, with 12 bases between. Germline V gene data show CDR1 as SGHTA and CDR2 as FQGNSA. The CDR3 region has the DNA TGTGCCAGCAGCTTACAACAGGGAAGGGAGACCCAGTACTTC. This translates into CASSLQQGRETQYF.

This chain uses TRBV5-1 with TRBJ2-7; 12 bases align to TRBD2. Unmatched junction bases numbered 2, after V lost 4 bases and J lost 0 bases. Germline CDR1 reads SGHRS; CDR2 reads YFSETQ. The CDR3 loop spans 15 amino acids. In nucleotides, the CDR3 is TGCGCCAGCAGCGGACTAGCGGGGAGCTCCTACGAGCAGTACTTC. Translating it yields CASSGLAGSSYEQYF.

The chain recombines TRBV5-1 with TRBJ2-7; perhaps TRBD2 as D (6 bases). Germline loops: CDR1 SGHRS, CDR2 YFSETQ. V shed 4 bases and J shed 4 bases, with 12 bases lying between them. The CDR3 covers 13 residues. The CDR3, as DNA: TGCGCCAGCAGCGTAGGGACTGGGTACGAGCAGTACGTC. Its translation: CASSVGTGYEQYV.

The V gene is TRBV7-9, the J gene TRBJ1-2, with 9 bases fitting TRBD1. V trimming: 4 bases; J trimming: 6 bases; junction bases outside the gene matches: 3. The CDR3 runs to 13 residues. CDR1 SEHNR and CDR2 FQNEAQ come from the germline V gene (reference sequence). CDR3 loop: CASSSRDRDGYTF. The CDR3 region has the DNA TGTGCCAGCAGCTCTCGGGACAGGGATGGCTACACCTTC.

The V call is TRBV3-1 (or the pseudogene TRBV3-2), the J call TRBJ1-1; no clear D gene. This CDR3 comprises 14 residues. Trimming left V 0 bases short and J 6 bases short, with 11 bases between. Germline assignment: CDR1 LGHDT and CDR2 YNNKEL (reference sequence). CDR3 region: CASSQDYLIPEAFF. The CDR3 bases are TGTGCCAGCAGCCAAGACTACTTGATCCCTGAAGCTTTCTTT.

The chain links TRBV7-6 to TRBJ2-5; D ambiguous. Per the germline V gene, CDR1 is SGHVS and CDR2 is FNYEAQ. This CDR3 contains 11 residues. V was trimmed by 2 bases and J by 2 bases, leaving 0 bases between them. CDR3 nucleotide sequence: TGTGCCAGCAGCTTACAAGAGACCCAGTACTTC. This encodes CASSLQETQYF.

J is TRBJ2-3 and V is TRBV5-1, with no clear D. This CDR3 has 14 residues. The ends were cut back, 1 base at V and 2 bases at J, with 8 bases in the middle. Germline CDR1 SGHRS, CDR2 YFSETQ. The CDR3 is CASSLSSHTDTQYF. The CDR3 DNA follows: TGCGCCAGCAGCTTGTCGTCCCACACAGATACGCAGTATTTT.